This T cell receptor beta chain was found in a study of CD8 T cells in Susac syndrome. About 0.45 to 1 ug RNA was reverse transcribed with random hexamers. Across 54 Vbeta and 13 Jbeta, immunoSEQ multiplex PCR amplified TCR beta CDR3. TCRdb itself ran the immunoSEQ multiplex PCR reads through MiXCR, one entry per CDR3 protein. The sample yields some 300,000 distinct CDR3 sequences, 70% to 90% seen once. The authors carried out high-throughput sequencing of TCR beta. They applied it to CD8+ and CD4+ T cells obtained from blood. Patients with stable or active relapsing-remitting disease, all of them treatment-naive, made up the multiple sclerosis controls. FACS enriched CD8+ TEMRA cells, while bulk CD8+ and CD4+ were negatively isolated. Germline V CDR1 and CDR2: LGHNA, YSLEER. The V end lost 4 bases, the J end lost 4 bases, and 17 bases lay between the germline ends. CDR3 length: 16 amino acids.

Sequenced sample: CD8+ T cells from PBMCs. The receptor comes from a human donor with multiple sclerosis. V is TRBV4-3 and J is TRBJ2-1, with D tentatively TRBD2 (5 bases). CDR3 sequence: CASSRASGPSYNEQFF. The CDR3 DNA reads TGCGCCAGCAGCCGGGCCAGCGGACCATCTTACAATGAGCAGTTCTTC.